The clone carrying this T cell receptor (beta chain) came up many times. Its antigen is undetermined. These data belong to a study of identical twins. Findings and caveats of the study: Memory repertoires lacked the insertion deficit that abundant cord blood beta clonotypes showed.

This CDR3 spans 15 amino acids. V lost 1 base and J 5 bases, leaving 14 bases between the germline ends. In germline, CDR1 is SQVTM, CDR2 ANQGSEA. TCRdb reanalysed the 5' RACE reads using MiXCR and keeps one entry per CDR3 protein. Altogether 690,000 or so distinct CDR3 sequences are present, approximately 6% being singletons, with the ten largest covering 1.5% to 2%. This chain links TRBV29-1 with TRBJ2-2; D possibly corresponds to TRBD2 (6 bases). Sequencing was performed on naive T cells sorted from blood. This receptor was identified in a man between 18 and 35 years old in good health. CDR3 DNA sequence: TGCAGCGTTGAAGGGTTGGAGGGAAGGACCGGGGAGCTGTTTTTT. It translates to CSVEGLEGRTGELFF.